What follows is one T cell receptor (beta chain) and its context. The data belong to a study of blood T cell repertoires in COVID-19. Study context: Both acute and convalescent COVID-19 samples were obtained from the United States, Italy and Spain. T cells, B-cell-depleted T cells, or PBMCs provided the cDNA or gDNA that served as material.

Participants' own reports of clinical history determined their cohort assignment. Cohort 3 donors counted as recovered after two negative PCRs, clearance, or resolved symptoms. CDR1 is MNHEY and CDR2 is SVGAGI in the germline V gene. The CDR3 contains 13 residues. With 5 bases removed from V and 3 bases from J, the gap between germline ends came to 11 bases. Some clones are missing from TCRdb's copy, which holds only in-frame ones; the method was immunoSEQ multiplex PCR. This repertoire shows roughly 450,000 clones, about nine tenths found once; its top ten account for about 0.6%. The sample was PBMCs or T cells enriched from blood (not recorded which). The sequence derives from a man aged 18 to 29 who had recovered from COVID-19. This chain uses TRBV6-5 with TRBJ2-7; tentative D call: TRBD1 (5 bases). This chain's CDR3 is CASSSGHLYEQYF. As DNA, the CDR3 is TGTGCCAGCAGTAGTGGACACCTCTACGAGCAGTACTTC.